This passage covers 19 T cell receptor beta chains from one sample sequenced in a study of blood T cell repertoires in COVID-19. Repertoires were generated with immunoSEQ multiplex PCR, while TCRdb's copy carries only in-frame clones and drops some. The sample contains around 250,000 clones, 75% to 95% of which appear only once. The sample comprised PBMCs or T cells enriched from blood (not recorded which). Receptors were obtained from a man between 40 and 49 years old who had been exposed to COVID-19.

The rearrangement links TRBV15 to TRBJ1-5; a possible D gene is TRBD1 (6 bases). The length of the CDR3 is 16 residues. The V gene lost 0 bases and the J gene lost 1 base, with 10 bases spanning the gap. Looked up from germline, CDR1 is LNHNV and CDR2 is YYDKDF (reference sequence). DNA of the CDR3: TGTGCCACCAGCAGAGATGGCGGACAGAGCAATCAGCCCCAGCATTTT. It codes for CATSRDGGQSNQPQHF.

The chain has TRBV27 and TRBJ1-5; D perhaps matches TRBD1 (6 bases). With 2 bases removed from V and 5 bases from J, the gap between germline ends came to 25 bases. Per the germline V gene, CDR1 is MNHEY and CDR2 is SMNVEV (reference sequence). This CDR3 region has 19 residues. The CDR3: CASSLKVPGHQEKDQPQHF. CDR3 sequence (DNA): TGTGCCAGCAGTTTAAAGGTCCCGGGACACCAAGAAAAAGATCAGCCCCAGCATTTT.

V gene TRBV27 combines with J gene TRBJ2-1, with D possibly TRBD2 on 6 matching bases. Germline CDR1 and CDR2: MNHEY and SMNVEV (reference sequence). This CDR3 comprises 15 residues. V was clipped by 3 bases and J by 5 bases, with 14 bases between them. DNA of the CDR3: TGTGCCAGCAGTTTTAGGCAGGGACTCAACAATGAGCAGTTCTTC. It translates to CASSFRQGLNNEQFF.

This clone was seen only once. The chain uses TRBV10-3 and TRBJ2-7; D might be TRBD2 (5 bases). Trimming left V 10 bases short and J 7 bases short, with 8 bases between. Per the germline V gene, CDR1 is ENHRY and CDR2 is SYGVKD. The CDR3 runs 9 residues. Here the CDR3 DNA reads TGTGCCACGTCGGGGGAGCAGTACTTC. Protein sequence: CATSGEQYF.

This clone was counted once. V gene TRBV7-9 combines with J gene TRBJ1-3; D ambiguous. Germline V gives CDR1 SEHNR, CDR2 FQNEAQ (reference sequence). There are 14 residues in the CDR3. Trimming removed 6 bases from V and 3 bases from J, with 12 bases in between. For the CDR3, the DNA is TGTGCCAGCAGTCCTGACATGTATGGAAACACCATATATTTT. This encodes CASSPDMYGNTIYF.

This clone was counted a single time. The CDR3 DNA sequence: TGCGCCAGCAGCCTCTTCCAGGGAGGGAGCAATGAGCAGTTCTTC. Its protein is CASSLFQGGSNEQFF. The J gene is TRBJ2-1, the V gene TRBV5-1; 7 nucleotides line up with TRBD2. Losses at the gene ends were 4 bases for V and 6 bases for J; bases not matched to a gene: 10. Germline V gene sequence: CDR1 SGHRS, CDR2 YFSETQ. The CDR3 is made up of 15 amino acids.

Note on this clone: This sample also contains other DNA sequences that code for the same CDR3. This chain uses TRBV28 with TRBJ2-2, with D maybe TRBD2 (6 bases). Germline CDR1 MDHEN, CDR2 SYDVKM. The germline V and J ends were trimmed by 1 base and 11 bases, with 8 bases remaining between them. The CDR3 is 12 residues long. The CDR3 here is CASSLFGGELFF. The CDR3, as DNA: TGTGCCAGCAGTTTATTCGGGGGAGAGCTGTTTTTT. Drawing the rest from reference TRBV28 and TRBJ2-2, the complete variable domain is DVKVTQSSRYLVKRTGEKVFLECVQDMDHENMFWYRQDPGLGLRLIYFSYDVKMKEKGDIPEGYSVSREKKERFSLILESASTNQTSMYLCASSLFGGELFFGEGSRLTVL.

V and J are TRBV7-2 and TRBJ2-4; tentatively, D is TRBD2 (5 bases). The CDR3 has 16 residues. CDR1 SGHTA and CDR2 FQGNSA come from the germline V gene. Trimming removed 5 bases at V and 0 bases at J, with 14 bases between. The DNA for the CDR3 is TGTGCCAGCAGCCCAATGCCGGGAAAAGCCAAAAACATTCAGTACTTC. Amino acids: CASSPMPGKAKNIQYF.

This clone has only one observation. This chain uses TRBV7-7 with TRBJ2-1; no clear D gene. The V and J ends lost 9 bases and 6 bases respectively, with 12 bases between them. The CDR3 is made up of 12 amino acids. Germline CDR1 is SSHAT and CDR2 is FNYEAQ (reference sequence). This chain's CDR3 is CARWSVCNEQFF. CDR3 sequence (DNA): TGTGCCAGGTGGAGTGTTTGCAATGAGCAGTTCTTC.

This chain joins TRBV13 and TRBJ2-7, with D tentatively TRBD2 (7 bases). V was shortened by 2 bases and J by 7 bases, with 12 bases between the two germline ends. Germline assignment: CDR1 PRHDT and CDR2 FYEKMQ (reference sequence). This CDR3 comprises 13 residues. The CDR3 loop reads CASSLWGGGEQYF. The CDR3 nucleotides read TGTGCCAGCAGCTTATGGGGGGGCGGGGAGCAGTACTTC.

The chain links TRBV4-3 to TRBJ2-7; weak D call: TRBD2 (5 bases). The CDR3 runs 14 residues. Germline V gives CDR1 LGHNA, CDR2 YSLEER. Trimming removed 1 base from V and 3 bases from J, with 10 bases in between. The CDR3 reads CASSQAHRDYEQYF. The CDR3 DNA is TGCGCCAGCAGCCAAGCCCATCGGGACTACGAGCAGTACTTC.

The V and J genes are TRBV19 and TRBJ1-5, with a possible D match to TRBD1 (5 bases). V lost 3 bases and J 11 bases, leaving 8 bases between the germline ends. This CDR3 region has 11 residues. From germline, CDR1 is LNHDA and CDR2 SQIVND (reference sequence). The CDR3 protein is CASSIAGSQHF. CDR3 sequence (DNA): TGTGCCAGTAGTATCGCAGGGTCCCAGCATTTT.

This chain connects TRBV7-2 to TRBJ2-5; maybe TRBD1 (5 bases). V was shortened by 1 base and J by 8 bases, with 17 bases between the two germline ends. The CDR3 contains 15 residues. Germline V lookup: CDR1 SGHTA, CDR2 FQGNSA. CDR3 sequence: CASSLDEITTGTQYF. The CDR3 DNA is TGTGCCAGCAGCTTAGACGAGATTACAACAGGAACCCAGTACTTC.

The chain employs TRBV5-4 and TRBJ2-1; D gene unclear. Trimming left V 3 bases short and J 7 bases short, with 5 bases between. Per germline, CDR1 SGHNT and CDR2 YYREEE (reference sequence). The CDR3 sequence is 11 residues long. CDR3 DNA sequence: TGTGCCAGCAGCTCAGATAATGAGCAGTTCTTC. It is translated as CASSSDNEQFF.

The V call is TRBV10-2, the J call TRBJ1-2, with D possibly matching TRBD1 (5 bases). V was shortened by 5 bases and J by 2 bases, with 18 bases between the two germline ends. The CDR3 extends over 16 amino acids. Germline CDR1 reads WSHSY; CDR2 reads SAAADI. CDR3 region: CASSKNYGGINYGYTF. CDR3 DNA: TGCGCCAGCAGTAAAAATTACGGGGGAATAAACTATGGCTACACCTTC.

A few counts support this clone. The chain combines TRBV11-2 with TRBJ2-1; 9 positions match TRBD2. Looked up from germline, CDR1 is SGHAT and CDR2 is FQNNGV. This CDR3 region has 14 residues. J lost 9 bases, V lost 6 bases, and 9 bases had no gene match. The CDR3 region is CASRPIAGAVEQFF. CDR3 DNA sequence: TGTGCCAGCAGACCAATAGCGGGAGCAGTTGAGCAGTTCTTC.

This chain links TRBV12-3 or TRBV12-4 with TRBJ2-1; possible D gene TRBD2, 6 bases. The CDR3 extends over 13 amino acids. Between the trimmed V and J ends, which lost 6 bases and 7 bases, there was a span of 13 bases. CDR3 protein: CASSPWGENEQFF. The CDR3 DNA sequence: TGTGCCAGCAGCCCTTGGGGGGAGAATGAGCAGTTCTTC.

The CDR3 nucleotides are TGCAGCGTGGGGGGCACTAGCGGGAGGACCTACGAGCAGTACTTC. Protein: CSVGGTSGRTYEQYF. V and J are TRBV29-1 and TRBJ2-7; 12 bases fit TRBD2. The CDR3 consists of 15 residues. From germline, CDR1 is SQVTM and CDR2 ANQGSEA. V lost 6 bases, J lost 2 bases, and 8 bases stayed unmatched.

The CDR3 reads CASSQGWTSGRSDEQFF. CDR3 DNA sequence: TGCGCCAGCAGCCAAGGGTGGACTAGCGGGAGGTCGGATGAGCAGTTCTTC. The rearrangement joins TRBV4-1 to TRBJ2-1; TRBD2 aligns across 14 bases. Trimming at V came to 1 base and at J to 8 bases, leaving 7 bases not matched to a gene. The CDR3 has 17 residues. Germline values: CDR1 MGHRA, CDR2 YSYEKL.